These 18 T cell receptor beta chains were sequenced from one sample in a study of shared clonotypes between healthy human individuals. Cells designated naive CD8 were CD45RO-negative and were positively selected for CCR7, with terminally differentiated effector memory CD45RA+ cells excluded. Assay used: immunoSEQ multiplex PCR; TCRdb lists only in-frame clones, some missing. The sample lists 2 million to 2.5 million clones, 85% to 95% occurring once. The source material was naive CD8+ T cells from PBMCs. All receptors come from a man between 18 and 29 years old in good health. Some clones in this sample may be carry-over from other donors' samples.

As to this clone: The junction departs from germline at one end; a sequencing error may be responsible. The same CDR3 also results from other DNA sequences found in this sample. DNA of the CDR3: TGTGCCAGCAGCGTCACTAGCGGGAGGGCCTATGAGCAGTACTTC. The encoded protein is CASSVTSGRAYEQYF. This rearrangement joins TRBV9 to TRBJ2-7, with TRBD2 matching 13 bases. There are 15 residues in the CDR3. Germline CDR1 reads SGDLS; CDR2 reads YYNGEE.

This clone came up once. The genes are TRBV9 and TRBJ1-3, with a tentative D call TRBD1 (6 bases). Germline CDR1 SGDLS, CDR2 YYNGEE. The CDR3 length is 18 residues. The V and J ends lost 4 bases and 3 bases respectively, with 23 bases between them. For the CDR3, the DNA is TGTGCCAGCAGCATCCCGACGGAGGGGGGTAAAGGTGGAAACACCATATATTTT. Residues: CASSIPTEGGKGGNTIYF.

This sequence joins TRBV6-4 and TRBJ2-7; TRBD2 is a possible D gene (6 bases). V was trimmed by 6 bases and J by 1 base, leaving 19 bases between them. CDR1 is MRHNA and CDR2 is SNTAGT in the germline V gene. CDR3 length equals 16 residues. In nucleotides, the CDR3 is TGTGCCAGCAGACCCCCTGGGGGAGGAAAGTCCTACGAGCAGTACTTC. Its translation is CASRPPGGGKSYEQYF.

The CDR3 protein is CASRLPGHFEAFF. The CDR3, as DNA: TGTGCCAGCAGACTTCCGGGACACTTTGAAGCTTTCTTT. The chain links TRBV28 to TRBJ1-1; maybe TRBD1 (6 bases). The germline CDR1 and CDR2 sequences are MDHEN and SYDVKM. The CDR3 has 13 residues. Trimming stripped 6 bases from V and 7 bases from J, with 15 bases between.

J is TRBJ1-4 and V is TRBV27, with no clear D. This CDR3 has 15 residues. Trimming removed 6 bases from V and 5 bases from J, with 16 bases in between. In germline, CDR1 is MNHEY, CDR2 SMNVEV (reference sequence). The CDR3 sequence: CASSYTPGPNEKLFF. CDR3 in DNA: TGTGCCAGCAGCTACACACCGGGCCCGAATGAAAAACTGTTTTTT. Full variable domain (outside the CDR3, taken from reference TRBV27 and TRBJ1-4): EAQVTQNPRYLITVTGKKLTVTCSQNMNHEYMSWYRQDPGLGLRQIYYSMNVEVTDKGDVPEGYKVSRKEKRNFPLILESPSPNQTSLYFCASSYTPGPNEKLFFGSGTQLSVL.

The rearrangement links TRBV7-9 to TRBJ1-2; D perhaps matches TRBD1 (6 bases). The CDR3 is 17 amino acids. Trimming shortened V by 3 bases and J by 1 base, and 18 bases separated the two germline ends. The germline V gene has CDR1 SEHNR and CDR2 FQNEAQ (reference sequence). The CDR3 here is CASSLVERTESNYGYTF. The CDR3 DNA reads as TGTGCCAGCAGCTTGGTGGAGAGGACAGAGAGTAACTATGGCTACACCTTC.

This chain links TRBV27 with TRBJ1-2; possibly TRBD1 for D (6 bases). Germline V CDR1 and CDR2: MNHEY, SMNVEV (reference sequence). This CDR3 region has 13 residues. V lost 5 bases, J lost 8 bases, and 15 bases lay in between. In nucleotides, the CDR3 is TGTGCCAGCAGTCCCCCTGGGGGCGGCGGCTACACCTTC. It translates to CASSPPGGGGYTF.

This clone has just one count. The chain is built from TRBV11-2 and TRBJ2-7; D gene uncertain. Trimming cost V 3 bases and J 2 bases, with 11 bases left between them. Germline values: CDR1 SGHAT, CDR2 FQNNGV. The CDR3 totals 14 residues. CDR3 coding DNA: TGTGCCAGCAGCTTTTATAGCATCCCCTACGAGCAGTACTTC. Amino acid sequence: CASSFYSIPYEQYF.

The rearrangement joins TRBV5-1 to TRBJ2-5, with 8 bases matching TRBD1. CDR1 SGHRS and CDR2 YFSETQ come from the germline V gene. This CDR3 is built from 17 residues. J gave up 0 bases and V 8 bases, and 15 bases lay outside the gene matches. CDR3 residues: CASSPGWDRTYQETQYF. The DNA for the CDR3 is TGCGCCAGTTCGCCGGGCTGGGACAGGACATACCAAGAGACCCAGTACTTC.

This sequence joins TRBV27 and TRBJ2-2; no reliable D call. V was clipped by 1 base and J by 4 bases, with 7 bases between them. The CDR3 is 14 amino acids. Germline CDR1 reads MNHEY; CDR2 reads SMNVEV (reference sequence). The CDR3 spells CASSLLDGTGELFF. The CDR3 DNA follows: TGTGCCAGCAGTTTATTGGACGGCACCGGGGAGCTGTTTTTT.

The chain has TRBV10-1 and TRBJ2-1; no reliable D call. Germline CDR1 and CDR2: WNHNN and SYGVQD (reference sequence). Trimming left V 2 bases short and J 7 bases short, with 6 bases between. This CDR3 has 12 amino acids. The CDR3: CASSEIPNEQFF. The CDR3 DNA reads TGCGCCAGCAGTGAGATCCCAAATGAGCAGTTCTTC.

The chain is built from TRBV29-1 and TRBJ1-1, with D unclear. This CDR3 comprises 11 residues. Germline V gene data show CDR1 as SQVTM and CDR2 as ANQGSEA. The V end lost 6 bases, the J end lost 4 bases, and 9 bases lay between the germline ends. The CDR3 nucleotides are TGCAGCGTCCTAAGGAGCACTGAAGCTTTCTTT. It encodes CSVLRSTEAFF. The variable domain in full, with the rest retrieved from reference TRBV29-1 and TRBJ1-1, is SAVISQKPSRDICQRGTSLTIQCQVDSQVTMMFWYRQQPGQSLTLIATANQGSEATYESGFVIDKFPISRPNLTFSTLTVSNMSPEDSSIYLCSVLRSTEAFFGQGTRLTVV.

The CDR3 protein is CASSMGDRDNQPQHF. In nucleotides, the CDR3 is TGTGCCAGTAGTATGGGGGACAGGGACAATCAGCCCCAGCATTTT. The J gene is TRBJ1-5, the V gene TRBV19, with 9 nucleotides matching TRBD1. The V gene end was trimmed by 3 bases and the J gene end by 3 bases; junction bases not matched to a gene: 3. CDR3 size: 15 residues. Germline assignment: CDR1 LNHDA and CDR2 SQIVND (reference sequence).

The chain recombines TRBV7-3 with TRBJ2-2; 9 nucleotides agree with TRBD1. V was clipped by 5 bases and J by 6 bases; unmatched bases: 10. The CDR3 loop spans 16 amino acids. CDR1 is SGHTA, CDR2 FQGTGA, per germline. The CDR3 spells CASSPWDRASPGELFF. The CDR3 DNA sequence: TGTGCCAGCAGCCCTTGGGACAGGGCCTCACCCGGGGAGCTGTTTTTT.

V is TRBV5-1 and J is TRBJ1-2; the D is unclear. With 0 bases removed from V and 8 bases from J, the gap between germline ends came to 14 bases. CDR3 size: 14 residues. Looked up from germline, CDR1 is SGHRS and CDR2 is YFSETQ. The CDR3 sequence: CASSLAGPREGYTF. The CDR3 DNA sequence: TGCGCCAGCAGCTTGGCCGGGCCCCGCGAGGGCTACACCTTC. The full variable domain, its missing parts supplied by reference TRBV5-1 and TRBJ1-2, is KAGVTQTPRYLIKTRGQQVTLSCSPISGHRSVSWYQQTPGQGLQFLFEYFSETQRNKGNFPGRFSGRQFSNSRSEMNVSTLELGDSALYLCASSLAGPREGYTFGSGTRLTVV.

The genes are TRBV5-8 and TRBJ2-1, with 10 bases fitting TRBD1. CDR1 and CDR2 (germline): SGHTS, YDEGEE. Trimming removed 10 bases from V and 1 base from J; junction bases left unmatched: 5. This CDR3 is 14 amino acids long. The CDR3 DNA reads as TGTGCCGGTAGGACAGGGGGGTCCTACAATGAGCAGTTCTTC. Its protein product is CAGRTGGSYNEQFF.

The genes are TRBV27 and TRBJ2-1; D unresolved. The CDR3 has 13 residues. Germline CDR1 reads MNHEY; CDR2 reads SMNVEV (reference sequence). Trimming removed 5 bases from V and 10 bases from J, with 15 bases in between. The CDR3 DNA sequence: TGTGCCAGCAGTACCTTAGTCAACCCCGAGCAGTTCTTC. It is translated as CASSTLVNPEQFF.

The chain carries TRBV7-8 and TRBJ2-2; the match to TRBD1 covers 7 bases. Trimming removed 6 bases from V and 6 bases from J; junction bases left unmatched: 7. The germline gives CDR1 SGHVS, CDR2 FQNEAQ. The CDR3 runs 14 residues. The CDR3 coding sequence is TGTGCCAGCAGGCCGCCCAGGGGGTCCGGGGAGCTGTTTTTT. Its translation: CASRPPRGSGELFF.